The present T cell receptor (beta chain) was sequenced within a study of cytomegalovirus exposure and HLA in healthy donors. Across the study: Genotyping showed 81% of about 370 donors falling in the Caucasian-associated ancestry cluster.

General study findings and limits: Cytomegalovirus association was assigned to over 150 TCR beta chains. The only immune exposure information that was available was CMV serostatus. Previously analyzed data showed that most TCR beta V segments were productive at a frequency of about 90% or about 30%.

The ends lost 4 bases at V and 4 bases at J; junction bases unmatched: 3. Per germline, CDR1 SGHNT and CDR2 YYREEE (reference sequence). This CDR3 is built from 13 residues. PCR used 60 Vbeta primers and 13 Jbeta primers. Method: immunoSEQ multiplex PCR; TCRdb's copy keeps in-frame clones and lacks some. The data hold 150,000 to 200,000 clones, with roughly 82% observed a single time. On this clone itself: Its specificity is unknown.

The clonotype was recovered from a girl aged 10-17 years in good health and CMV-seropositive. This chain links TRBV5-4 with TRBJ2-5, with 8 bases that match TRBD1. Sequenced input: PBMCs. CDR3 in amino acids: CASSGGQGETQYF. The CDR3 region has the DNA TGTGCCAGCAGCGGTGGACAGGGAGAGACCCAGTACTTC.